This entry describes one T cell receptor beta chain. This sample is part of a study of blood T cell repertoires in COVID-19. For the study at large: PBMCs, B-cell-depleted T cells, or T cells were the source of the cDNA or gDNA that made up the material.

Original analysis: Estimation of nucleated cell counts relied on the amplification of reference gene primers. Sequenced by immunoSEQ multiplex PCR; TCRdb stores in-frame clones only, minus some. V, J and clone size were drawn from that table, and D and trimming were deduced from the DNA. The sample shows about 200,000 clones, 80% to 90% of them seen only once. Germline assignment: CDR1 SQVTM and CDR2 ANQGSEA. The CDR3 contains 15 residues. The ends lost 3 bases at V and 4 bases at J; junction bases unmatched: 8. Input material: PBMCs or T cells enriched from blood (not recorded which). J is TRBJ1-2 and V is TRBV29-1, with TRBD1 matching 10 bases. This sequence originates from a middle-aged woman with acute COVID-19. CDR3 region: CSVDHGQGGVYGYTF. The CDR3 region has the DNA TGCAGCGTTGACCATGGACAGGGGGGCGTCTATGGCTACACCTTC.